The subject of this entry is one T cell receptor beta chain. Its target antigen remains unknown. Base qualities are not provided; no much larger clone lies one nucleotide away. Genomic DNA was isolated from the sorted cells so that the TCRbeta CDR3 region could be sequenced. The immunoSEQ Assay was used for sequencing of TCRbeta CDR3 regions. Here the immuneACCESS table is served through TCRdb, limited to in-frame sequences with V and J called. Missing clones are a known gap in these copies; in checked studies unresolved V genes cover under half, and the rest lacks a known reason. In this sample the table shows about 89,000 clones, approximately 90% of which occur a single time. The ten largest clonotypes hold around 0.71% of the sample. Taken from cysteine to phenylalanine, the CDR3 has 14 residues. The kept DNA is CDR3 alone, 42 bases in frame from the first base. Trimming leaves V shorter by 6 bases and J shorter by 4 bases, with the junction holding 7 bases beyond the gene matches. From the germline V gene (reference sequence), CDR1 is LNHDA and CDR2 is SQIVND.

The source of the sample is a study of OX40 agonist ivuxolimab in advanced cancers. Regarding the complete study: The costimulatory receptor OX40 (CD134) was targeted by ivuxolimab, a fully human IgG2 agonistic monoclonal antibody. Intravenous ivuxolimab was administered to patients every 2 weeks at six dose levels: 0.01, 0.1, 0.3, 1.5, 3 and 10 mg/kg. Of the approximately 50 dose-escalation patients, hepatocellular carcinoma was present in about 20, melanoma in approximately 15, renal cell carcinoma in 9 and head and neck cancer in 9. In the dose-escalation cohort, 65% to 85% of patients were male, and the mean age was approximately 60 years with a range of roughly 20 to 79. Prior anti-PD-1, anti-PD-L1 or anti-CTLA-4 therapy was permitted, and approximately 40% of dose-escalation patients had received checkpoint inhibitors. Partial responses were achieved by three dose-escalation patients, of whom one had hepatocellular carcinoma and two had cutaneous melanoma. The point of sequencing TCRbeta in the periphery was to test whether ivuxolimab changed TCR sequence diversity and drove clonal T-cell expansion. The paper describes the monotherapy dose-escalation part (N ≈ 49 patients) of the phase I trial of ivuxolimab.

Study-wide findings and limitations: After ivuxolimab, more expanded clones were found on average in CD8+ T cells than in CD4+ T cells. In partial responders in the 0.1-3.0 mg/kg groups, normalized peripheral clonal expansion was found to be among the lowest, especially among CD8+ T cells. Low levels of normalized T-cell clonal expansion were also shown by some nonresponding patients. The antigen specificity of the peripheral T cells that underwent clonal expansion was not determined. At doses of 0.1 to 3.0 mg/kg, clonal expansion of both CD4+ and CD8+ T cells in blood was seen between baseline and week 6.

Patients with autoimmune disease history or receiving systemic immunosuppression were excluded from the trial. In every dose cohort, peripheral blood was drawn for TCR sequencing at baseline, cycle 4 day 1, and cycle 7 day 1. Samples were obtained from an open-label, multicenter, first-in-human phase I dose-escalation trial of ivuxolimab. Adults with locally advanced or metastatic melanoma, renal cell carcinoma, hepatocellular carcinoma or head and neck squamous cell carcinoma were enrolled in the trial. Before TCR sequencing, CD4+ and CD8+ T cells were separately sorted from peripheral blood. The TCR originated in an adult with an advanced solid tumor such as melanoma, head and neck, liver or kidney cancer. The chain employs TRBV19 and TRBJ1-2; TRBD1 agrees with 8 junctional bases. Sequenced here: CD4+ or CD8+ T cells sorted from blood, sampled in a trial of the OX40 agonist ivuxolimab. Here is the DNA: TGTGCCAGTAGGTCCGGGACAGGAAGCTATGGCTACACCTTC. Translation gives CASRSGTGSYGYTF.